This T cell receptor beta chain was sequenced during a study of T cell repertoires in cytomegalovirus infection. For the study at large: Public TCR beta signatures provided an indication of both CMV infection and a matching HLA type.

Notes on this clonotype: Its specificity is not known.

Germline CDR1 is SGHVS and CDR2 is FNYEAQ. The ends were cut back, 7 bases at V and 2 bases at J, with 10 bases in the middle. The CDR3 consists of 13 residues. TCRdb processed the reads anew with MiXCR; each CDR3 protein has one entry. The sample carries about 900,000 distinct CDR3 sequences, around 31% recorded once. The chain recombines TRBV7-6 with TRBJ2-3; D not certain. Sequencing used cultured CD8+ T cells from PBMCs, obtained from culture after CMV antigen stimulation. The TCR sequence derives from a human donor in good health (CMV status not recorded). Some clones in this sample may be carry-over from other donors' samples. The CDR3: CASTSPNTDTQYF. The CDR3 DNA reads TGTGCCAGCACCTCCCCTAACACAGATACGCAGTATTTT.